This TCR beta chain derives from a study of blood T cell repertoires in COVID-19. Study context: Sources were T cells, B-cell-depleted T cells, or PBMCs; the material itself was cDNA or gDNA.

This CDR3 spans 17 amino acids. Trimming took 3 bases from V and 1 from J, leaving 19 bases between them. Seattle patients were enrolled while actively infected and followed longitudinally. Original methodology: The authors estimated nucleated cell counts from reference gene primer amplification. The method was immunoSEQ multiplex PCR; TCRdb's version includes in-frame clones alone and lacks a portion of them. Clonal size and the V and J genes are those of that table, whereas D and trimming came from the DNA. The top ten hold approximately 1.6% of the sample, which has 300,000 to 350,000 clones, more than 70% seen once.

The sequenced sample was peripheral blood. The chain is built from TRBV5-7 and TRBJ2-5; the D gene is possibly TRBD1 (6 bases). TRBV5-7 is an open reading frame, and its role is uncertain. This receptor was identified in a woman in her thirties with COVID-19, enrolled during active disease. CDR3: CASSSPWTARGQETQYF. CDR3 DNA: TGTGCCAGCAGCTCGCCCTGGACAGCTAGGGGCCAAGAGACCCAGTACTTC.